The T cell receptor beta chain described here comes from a study of blood T cell repertoires in COVID-19. About the research overall: Some COVID-19 samples were acute and others convalescent; all came from the United States, Italy and Spain. PBMCs, B-cell-depleted T cells, or T cells were the source of the cDNA or gDNA that made up the material.

Per the original data handling: It was from reference gene primer amplification that nucleated cell counts were estimated. Sequenced by immunoSEQ multiplex PCR; TCRdb stores in-frame clones only, minus some. V, J and clone size derive from that table, while D and trimming were established from the DNA sequence. The sample includes approximately 160,000 clones, roughly four fifths of them seen just once. V gave up 0 bases and J gave up 4 bases, with 12 bases separating them. CDR1 is SGHTA, CDR2 FQGNSA, per germline. The CDR3 length is 15 residues. The sequence was obtained from a middle-aged man who had recovered from COVID-19. V gene TRBV7-2 combines with J gene TRBJ1-2; no reliable D call. Sequencing was performed on peripheral blood. The CDR3 region is CASSLAGGGGYGYTF. The CDR3 coding sequence is TGTGCCAGCAGCTTAGCTGGAGGAGGCGGCTATGGCTACACCTTC.